The 8 T cell receptor beta chains below all came from one sample that was sequenced in a study of T cells in Graves' hyperthyroidism and ophthalmopathy. What was amplified from RNA transcripts were TCR beta CDR3 regions. In the first-round RT-PCR of the TCR CDR3, the HTBI primer set was used. MiXCR, applied by TCRdb to the multiplex PCR reads, yields one record per CDR3 protein. The sample holds 530,000 or so distinct CDR3 sequences; under 60% are singletons and the top ten take around 7.7%. The sample was peripheral blood or thyroid tissue (not recorded which). The receptor source for this set is a woman aged 18-29 years with Graves' hyperthyroidism.

This clonotype was observed at least ten times. The chain is built from TRBV15 and TRBJ1-6; 10 nucleotides align to TRBD1. Per the germline V gene, CDR1 is LNHNV and CDR2 is YYDKDF (reference sequence). The CDR3 consists of 17 residues. V shed 1 base, J shed 9 bases, and the junction held 9 bases outside the gene matches. The CDR3 DNA reads as TGTGCCACCAGCAGAGTTGCCTCGGACAGGGGGAGTTCACCCCTCCACTTT. Protein product: CATSRVASDRGSSPLHF.

This chain connects TRBV20-1 to TRBJ1-2; 8 nucleotides line up with TRBD1. J was trimmed by 6 bases and V by 1 base; bases with no gene match: 7. The V gene's germline CDR1 is DFQATT and CDR2 SNEGSKA (reference sequence). The CDR3 contains 14 residues. DNA for the CDR3: TGCAGTGCTAGAGGCGGCAGGGGGCATGATGGCTACACCTTC. Translation: CSARGGRGHDGYTF.

In its sample, this clonotype was seen many times. J is TRBJ2-7 and V is TRBV6-1, with TRBD1 identical over 7 bases. J lost 5 bases, V lost 5 bases, and 12 bases had no gene match. Germline V CDR1 and CDR2: MNHNS, SASEGT. This CDR3 spans 15 amino acids. CDR3 sequence reads: CASSFSNPGTDEQYF. The CDR3 DNA sequence: TGTGCCAGCAGTTTTTCAAACCCCGGGACAGACGAGCAGTACTTC.

This clonotype came up many times. The chain couples TRBV24-1 to TRBJ2-5; D is perhaps TRBD2 (5 bases). The V end was cut by 4 bases, the J end by 5 bases, with 31 bases between. Germline-derived CDR1 and CDR2 are KGHDR and SFDVKD. This CDR3 region has 20 residues. CDR3: CATSDAIGSSAGPSGETQYF. CDR3 nucleotides: TGTGCCACCAGTGACGCCATTGGTTCGTCTGCAGGCCCCTCGGGGGAGACCCAGTACTTC.

This chain uses TRBV19 with TRBJ2-6; weak D call: TRBD1 (6 bases). Per germline, CDR1 LNHDA and CDR2 SQIVND (reference sequence). Trimming took 4 bases from V and 4 from J, leaving 8 bases between them. The CDR3 runs to 14 residues. In DNA form, the CDR3 reads TGTGCCAGTAGTAAGGGGACAGGGGCCAACGTCCTGACTTTC. It yields the protein CASSKGTGANVLTF.

This clonotype has ten or more counts. V is TRBV12-5 and J is TRBJ1-1; TRBD1 agrees at 7 bases. J was trimmed by 7 bases and V by 5 bases; bases with no gene match: 13. Germline V gene data show CDR1 as LGHNT and CDR2 as FRNRAP. The CDR3 is 15 residues long. CDR3 bases: TGTGCTAGTGGTCGTCCCTCCCGGGACAGACGTGAAGCTTTCTTT. Encoded protein: CASGRPSRDRREAFF.

The V and J genes are TRBV9 and TRBJ1-5; a possible D gene is TRBD1 (5 bases). TRBJ2-3 explains the end of the DNA better; the J call may be wrong. CDR1 is SGDLS and CDR2 is YYNGEE in the germline V gene. The CDR3 sequence is 13 residues long. For the CDR3, the DNA is TGTGCCAGCAGCGAGGGATACAGGGATACGCAGTATTTT. It is translated as CASSEGYRDTQYF.

The chain has TRBV6-6 and TRBJ1-2; 11 bases line up with TRBD1. This CDR3 has 16 amino acids. Unmatched junction bases numbered 6, after V lost 2 bases and J lost 4 bases. CDR1 is MNHNY, CDR2 SVGAGI, per germline (reference sequence). CDR3 in amino acids: CASSYGTGGGSYGYTF. In nucleotides, the CDR3 is TGTGCCAGCAGTTACGGGACAGGGGGAGGAAGCTATGGCTACACCTTC.